This TCR beta chain is from a study of cytomegalovirus exposure and HLA in healthy donors. The primer mix had 60 Vbeta and 13 Jbeta primers. Using immunoSEQ multiplex PCR, the repertoire was profiled, and TCRdb retains in-frame clones only, with some absent. The table lists around 140,000 clones, approximately 82% of them singletons. V dropped 7 bases and J dropped 5; count of bases not matched to a gene: 9. Per germline, CDR1 MNHNY and CDR2 SVGAGI (reference sequence). The CDR3 has 14 residues. The origin of this receptor is a young man in good health and CMV-seropositive. This sequence joins TRBV6-6 and TRBJ1-2; 8 positions match TRBD1. The sequencing input was PBMCs. The CDR3 bases are TGTGCCAGCACCCCGGAGGACAGGGTTTATGGCTACACCTTC. Translated: CASTPEDRVYGYTF.